This T cell receptor (beta chain) is from a study of tumor-infiltrating lymphocytes in primary liver carcinoma. Between about 19 and 34 mg of unsorted bulk tissue served as the source from which RNA and DNA were co-extracted. Broader study findings: A significantly higher top-250-clone fraction was recorded for tumors than for blood (p = 0.039).

CDR1 and CDR2 (germline): LGHNT, FRNRAP. This CDR3 spans 14 amino acids. This clonotype was seen just once. Its specificity is not known. Relative to the germline gene, one junction end is altered; a read error may explain this. The input was around 0.5 ug total RNA; TCR beta cDNA was made from it with a constant-region primer. Construction of TCR beta libraries relied on three successive nested multiplex PCR rounds employing slightly modified ARM-PCR. The first two PCR rounds, around 11 cycles each, used TRBV1-TRBV30 forward primers and a C-beta reverse primer. TCRdb re-analysed the multiplex PCR reads in MiXCR, keeping a single row per CDR3 protein. This repertoire shows about 120,000 distinct CDR3 sequences, around two thirds found once; its top ten account for over 8%.

The TCR comes from a woman in her sixties or seventies with primary liver carcinoma and hepatitis B virus infection. The source material was tumor-adjacent normal liver tissue. The rearrangement links TRBV12-5 to TRBJ2-2, with D tentatively TRBD2 (6 bases). The CDR3 DNA is TGTGCTAGTGGTTTGATACTAGGGCCCCGGGAGATGTTTTTT. Translation gives CASGLILGPREMFF.